The T cell receptor beta chain under discussion was sequenced for a study of CD39 and CD103 CD8 tumor-infiltrating T cells (dated by TCRdb to the late 2010s). Regarding the research as a whole: The repertoire comparisons shown came from four patients: one with an HPV-positive HNSCC, one with an HPV-negative HNSCC, one with ovarian cancer and one with melanoma. Deep sequencing of TCRbeta CDR3 was used to compare the repertoires of CD8 TIL subsets, defined by CD103 and CD39, against those of peripheral memory CD8 T cells. Results the study describes overall, beyond this receptor: Clonotypes from DN TILs largely overlapped with peripheral memory CD8 repertoires, while clonotypes from DP TILs were only rarely found in blood or uninvolved lymph node. Compared with DN and SP CD8 TILs and with blood memory CD8 T cells, DP CD8 TILs appeared more oligoclonal, with the top 30 clonotypes covering about 55-90%.

At the time samples were collected, the patients were not on therapy, although their prior treatments varied from chemotherapy, radiotherapy, surgery and immunotherapy to none at all. After thawing, cells were enriched for T lymphocytes using a negative-selection kit, and EpCAM beads were added for tumor-infiltrating lymphocytes. Memory CD8 T cells were sorted as CD8+CD4-CD45RA- cells regardless of CCR7 expression. Peripheral blood mononuclear cells were isolated by Ficoll-Paque PLUS gradient and cryopreserved before analysis. Populations were sorted on a FACSAria II to 97% to 99% purity, and cell pellets were frozen without culture for TCR sequencing. For each subset, genomic DNA was extracted from roughly 10,000 to 100,000 sorted cells using the DNeasy Blood and Tissue Kit. TCRbeta V-J or V-D-J regions were sequenced and mapped by the immunoSEQ service, with coverage above 10x per sample. The original methods were these. Analysis was restricted to productive rearrangements exported from the immunoSEQ Analyzer platform, and clonality was assessed using the 500 most abundant clones. The Morisita-Horn similarity index and the Jaccard index were used to quantify the overlap in repertoires between populations. Morisita-Horn similarity between CD8 T-cell subset TCR repertoires was measured in roughly six cancer patients. Sourced from immuneACCESS, this table was stored by TCRdb with only in-frame sequences that have V and J called. A share of the clones is absent; for the studies checked, an unresolved V gene accounts for under half, and the remainder has no known explanation. Clonal size and the V and J genes are those of that table, whereas D and trimming came from the DNA. Within this sample are about 17,000 clones, with under 95% of them counted one time only. The ten largest account for about 4.5% of the sample.

Of note for this clone: Its antigen target is currently unknown. Base qualities were left out, and no much larger clone turns up one base away.

For CDR1 and CDR2, the germline V gene lists SGDLS and YYNGEE. Relative to germline, V is 6 bases shorter and J is 2 bases shorter, with 15 bases between their ends. Measured from the cysteine to the phenylalanine, the CDR3 is 14 residues long. The kept DNA is CDR3 alone, 42 bases in frame from the first base. This receptor chain uses TRBV9 and TRBJ2-7, with no reliable assignment of the D segment. The sequencing input was CD8+ T cells sorted from blood. Read against the paper, the sample's cell subset or site label means: total memory CD8 T cells (CD45RA-CCR7+/-) from blood or uninvolved lymph node. The TCR sequence derives from a human donor with head and neck squamous cell carcinoma. The DNA is as follows: TGTGCCAGCACCCCTTTTGACGGACCCTACGAGCAGTACTTC. Translated, this is CASTPFDGPYEQYF.